There are many counts of the clone carrying this TCR beta chain. Germline CDR1 MNHEY, CDR2 SVGEGT. V was cut by 0 bases and J by 1 base, with 15 bases left in between. The CDR3 contains 17 residues. Volunteers from a blood bank in Maryland, USA, constituted the healthy controls. This sample was included in a study of neurological immune-mediated disorders. Each TCR transcript was tagged with a 10-nucleotide random UMI during 5'RACE. Sequencing runs each yielded over 160 million TCR-beta sequences from 15-18 subjects. Each CDR3 protein is one row after TCRdb ran MiXCR on the 5' RACE reads. Among fewer than 40,000 distinct CDR3 sequences, approximately 4.4% were seen once, and the ten largest hold roughly 10%.

The chain recombines TRBV6-2 or TRBV6-3 with TRBJ1-1, with no clear D. The sequencing input was CD4+ T cells from blood. The receptor was isolated from a man aged 18 to 30 in good health. In nucleotides, the CDR3 is TGTGCCAGCAGTTACTCGATTTATCCTGGCCAGAACACTGAAGCTTTCTTT. Translated, it gives CASSYSIYPGQNTEAFF.